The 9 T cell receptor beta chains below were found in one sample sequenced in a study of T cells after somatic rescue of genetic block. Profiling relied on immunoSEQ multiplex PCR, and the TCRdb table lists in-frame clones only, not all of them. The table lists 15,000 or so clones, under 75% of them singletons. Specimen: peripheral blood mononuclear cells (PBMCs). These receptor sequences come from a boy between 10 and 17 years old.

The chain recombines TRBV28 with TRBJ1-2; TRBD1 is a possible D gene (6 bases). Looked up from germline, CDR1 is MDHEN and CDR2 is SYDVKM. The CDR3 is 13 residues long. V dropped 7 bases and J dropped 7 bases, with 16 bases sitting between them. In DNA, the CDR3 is TGTGCCAGCACCCGCACAGGGCTCGGTGGCTACACCTTC. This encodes CASTRTGLGGYTF.

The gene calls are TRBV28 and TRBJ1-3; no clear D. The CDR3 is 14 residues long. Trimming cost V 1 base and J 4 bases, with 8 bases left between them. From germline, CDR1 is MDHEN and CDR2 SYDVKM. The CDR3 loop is CASSLYRSGNTIYF. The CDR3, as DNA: TGTGCCAGCAGTTTATATCGGTCGGGAAACACCATATATTTT.

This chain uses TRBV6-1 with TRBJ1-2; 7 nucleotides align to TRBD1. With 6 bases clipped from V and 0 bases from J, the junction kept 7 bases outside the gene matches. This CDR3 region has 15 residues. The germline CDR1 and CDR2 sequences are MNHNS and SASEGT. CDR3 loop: CASSRDSSPNYGYTF. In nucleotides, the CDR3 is TGTGCCAGCAGCCGGGACAGTTCTCCTAACTATGGCTACACCTTC.

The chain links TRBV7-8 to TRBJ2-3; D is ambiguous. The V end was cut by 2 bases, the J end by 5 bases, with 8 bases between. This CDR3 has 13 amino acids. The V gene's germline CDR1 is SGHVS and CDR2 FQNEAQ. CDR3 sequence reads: CASSLLRRDTQYF. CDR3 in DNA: TGTGCCAGCAGCTTACTCAGGAGAGATACGCAGTATTTT. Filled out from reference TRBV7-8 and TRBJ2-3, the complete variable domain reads GAGVSQSPRYKVAKRGQDVALRCDPISGHVSLFWYQQALGQGPEFLTYFQNEAQLDKSGLPSDRFFAERPEGSVSTLKIQRTQQEDSAVYLCASSLLRRDTQYFGPGTRLTVL.

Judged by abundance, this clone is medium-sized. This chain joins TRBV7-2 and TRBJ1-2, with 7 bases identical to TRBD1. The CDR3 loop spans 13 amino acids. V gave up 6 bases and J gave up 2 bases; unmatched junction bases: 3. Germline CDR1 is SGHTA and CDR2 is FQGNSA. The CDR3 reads CASRLTGNYGYTF. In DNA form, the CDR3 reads TGTGCCAGCAGGTTGACAGGGAACTATGGCTACACCTTC.

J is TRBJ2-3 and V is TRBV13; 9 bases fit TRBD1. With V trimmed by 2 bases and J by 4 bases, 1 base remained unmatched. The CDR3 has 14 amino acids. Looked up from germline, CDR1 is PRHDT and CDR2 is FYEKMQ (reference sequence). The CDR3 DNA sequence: TGTGCCAGCAGCTTAACAGGGGGCGCAGATACGCAGTATTTT. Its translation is CASSLTGGADTQYF.

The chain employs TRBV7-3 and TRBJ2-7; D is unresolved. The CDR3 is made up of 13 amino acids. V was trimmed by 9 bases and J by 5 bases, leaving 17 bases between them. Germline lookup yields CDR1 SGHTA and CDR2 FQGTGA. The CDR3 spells CARLRLPQDEQYF. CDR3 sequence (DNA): TGTGCCAGGTTGAGGCTGCCCCAGGACGAGCAGTACTTC.

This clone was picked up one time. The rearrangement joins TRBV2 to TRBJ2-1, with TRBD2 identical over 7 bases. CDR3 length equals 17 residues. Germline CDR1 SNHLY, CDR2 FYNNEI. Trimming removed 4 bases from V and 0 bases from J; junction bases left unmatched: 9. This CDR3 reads CASSGPSGGPSYNEQFF. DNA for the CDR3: TGTGCCAGCAGTGGCCCTAGCGGAGGGCCCTCCTACAATGAGCAGTTCTTC.

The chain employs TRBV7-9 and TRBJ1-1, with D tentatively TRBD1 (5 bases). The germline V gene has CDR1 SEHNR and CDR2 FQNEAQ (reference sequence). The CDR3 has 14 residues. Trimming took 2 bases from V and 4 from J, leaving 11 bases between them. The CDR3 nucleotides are TGTGCCAGCAGCTTATTAGGGGATAGCACTGAAGCTTTCTTT. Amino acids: CASSLLGDSTEAFF.